This TCR beta chain was sequenced for a study of sequential checkpoint blockade in melanoma. For the study at large: First-line arms were nivolumab then ipilimumab, or the reverse, randomized 1:1.

The V gene's germline CDR1 is MNHEY and CDR2 SVGAGI. This CDR3 has 16 residues. The V gene lost 4 bases and the J gene lost 3 bases, with 19 bases spanning the gap. Treatment noted: randomized to nivolumab then ipilimumab (arm A) or the reverse (arm B). Sorted cells were live CD3+CD8+, lacking CD19 and CD56, from PBMCs. Repertoires were generated with immunoSEQ multiplex PCR, while TCRdb's copy carries only in-frame clones and drops some. The sample records about 12,000 clones, around 65% being singletons. This clonotype originated in a human donor with melanoma. Sequencing used CD8+ T cells sorted from blood (inferred from file names), obtained from a patient given nivolumab and ipilimumab in sequence. The chain employs TRBV6-5 and TRBJ2-7, with D perhaps matching TRBD1 (6 bases). DNA of the CDR3: TGTGCCAGCAGTTCCCGGGACACTGAATTTTACTACGAGCAGTACTTC. It yields the protein CASSSRDTEFYYEQYF.